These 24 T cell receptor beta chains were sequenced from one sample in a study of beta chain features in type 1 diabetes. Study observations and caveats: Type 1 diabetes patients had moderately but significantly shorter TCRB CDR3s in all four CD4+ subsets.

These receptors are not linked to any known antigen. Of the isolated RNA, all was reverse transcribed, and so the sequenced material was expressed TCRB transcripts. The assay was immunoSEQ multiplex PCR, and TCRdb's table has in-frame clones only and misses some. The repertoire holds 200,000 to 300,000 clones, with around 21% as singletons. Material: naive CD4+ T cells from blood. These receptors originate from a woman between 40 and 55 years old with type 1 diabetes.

CDR3 amino acids: CASTLSASTNEKLFF. In DNA form, the CDR3 reads TGTGCCAGCACCCTCTCAGCGTCAACTAATGAAAAACTGTTTTTT. The chain carries TRBV7-9 and TRBJ1-4; D ambiguous. Trimming removed 7 bases at V and 0 bases at J, with 12 bases between. The germline gives CDR1 SEHNR, CDR2 FQNEAQ (reference sequence). CDR3 size: 15 residues.

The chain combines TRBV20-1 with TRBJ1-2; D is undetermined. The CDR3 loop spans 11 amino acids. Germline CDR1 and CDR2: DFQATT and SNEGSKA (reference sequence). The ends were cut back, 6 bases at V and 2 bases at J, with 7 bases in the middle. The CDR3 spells CSALLNYGYTF. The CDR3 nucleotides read TGCAGTGCACTATTAAACTATGGCTACACCTTC.

CDR3 amino acids: CAWSKGIRETQYF. The CDR3 DNA reads as TGTGCCTGGAGCAAGGGGATAAGAGAGACCCAGTACTTC. The chain uses TRBV30 and TRBJ2-5; D possibly corresponds to TRBD1 (5 bases). CDR1 is GTSNPN, CDR2 SVGIG, per germline (reference sequence). Trimming cost V 3 bases and J 4 bases, with 12 bases left between them. CDR3 length equals 13 residues.

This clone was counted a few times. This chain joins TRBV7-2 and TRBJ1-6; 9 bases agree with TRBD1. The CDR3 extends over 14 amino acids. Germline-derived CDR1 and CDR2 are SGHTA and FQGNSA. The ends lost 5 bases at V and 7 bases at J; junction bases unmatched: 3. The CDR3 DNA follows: TGTGCCAGCAGCACCGGGACAGGGAATTCACCCCTCCACTTT. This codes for CASSTGTGNSPLHF.

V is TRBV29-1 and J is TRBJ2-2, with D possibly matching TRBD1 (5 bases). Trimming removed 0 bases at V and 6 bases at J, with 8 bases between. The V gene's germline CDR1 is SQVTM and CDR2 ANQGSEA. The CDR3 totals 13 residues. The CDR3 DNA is TGCAGCGTTGAAGATGAAGGGGCCGGGGAGCTGTTTTTT. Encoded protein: CSVEDEGAGELFF.

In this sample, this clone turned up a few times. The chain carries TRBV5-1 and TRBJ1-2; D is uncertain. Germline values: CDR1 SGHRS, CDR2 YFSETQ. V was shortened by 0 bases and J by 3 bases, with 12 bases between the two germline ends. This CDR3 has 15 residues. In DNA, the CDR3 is TGCGCCAGCAGCTTGGATCTACAGCCCCACTATGGCTACACCTTC. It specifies CASSLDLQPHYGYTF.

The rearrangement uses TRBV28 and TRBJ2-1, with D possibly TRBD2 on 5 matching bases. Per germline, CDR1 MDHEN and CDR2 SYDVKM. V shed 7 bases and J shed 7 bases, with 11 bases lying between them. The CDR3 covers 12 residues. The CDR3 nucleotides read TGTGCCAGCATTGGGAGCATTAATGAGCAGTTCTTC. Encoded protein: CASIGSINEQFF. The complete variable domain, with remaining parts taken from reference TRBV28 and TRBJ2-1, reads DVKVTQSSRYLVKRTGEKVFLECVQDMDHENMFWYRQDPGLGLRLIYFSYDVKMKEKGDIPEGYSVSREKKERFSLILESASTNQTSMYLCASIGSINEQFFGPGTRLTVL.

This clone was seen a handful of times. In DNA form, the CDR3 reads TGCAGCACGACTGGGACAGGGAACACCGGGGAGCTGTTTTTT. This gives the protein CSTTGTGNTGELFF. The chain couples TRBV29-1 to TRBJ2-2; TRBD1 matches at 8 bases. The junction had 6 bases not matched to a gene; V was cut back by 8 bases and J by 1 base. CDR1 and CDR2 from the germline V gene are SQVTM and ANQGSEA. This CDR3 is 14 amino acids long.

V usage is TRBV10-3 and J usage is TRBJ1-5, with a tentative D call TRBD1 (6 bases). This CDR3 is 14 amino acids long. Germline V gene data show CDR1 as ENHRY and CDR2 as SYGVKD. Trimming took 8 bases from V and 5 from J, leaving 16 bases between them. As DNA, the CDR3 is TGTGCCATCGGCGAATGGGGGGGCGATCAGCCCCAGCATTTT. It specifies CAIGEWGGDQPQHF.

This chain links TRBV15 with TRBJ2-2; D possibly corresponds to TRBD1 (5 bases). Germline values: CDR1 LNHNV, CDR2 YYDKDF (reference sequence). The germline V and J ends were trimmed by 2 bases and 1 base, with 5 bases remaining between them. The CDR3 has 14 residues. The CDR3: CATSRRGNTGELFF. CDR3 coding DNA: TGTGCCACCAGCAGAAGGGGGAACACCGGGGAGCTGTTTTTT.

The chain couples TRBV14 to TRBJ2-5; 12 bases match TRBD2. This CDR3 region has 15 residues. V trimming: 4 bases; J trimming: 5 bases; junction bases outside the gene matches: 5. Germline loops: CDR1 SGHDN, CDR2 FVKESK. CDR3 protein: CASSPLAGGSETQYF. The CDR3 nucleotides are TGTGCCAGCAGCCCACTAGCGGGGGGATCCGAGACCCAGTACTTC.

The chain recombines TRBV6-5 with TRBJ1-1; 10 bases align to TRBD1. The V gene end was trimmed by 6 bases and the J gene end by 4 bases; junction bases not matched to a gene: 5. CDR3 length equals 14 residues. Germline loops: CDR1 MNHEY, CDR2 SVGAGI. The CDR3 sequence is CASSPGTGATEAFF. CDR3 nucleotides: TGTGCCAGCAGCCCCGGGACAGGGGCCACTGAAGCTTTCTTT.

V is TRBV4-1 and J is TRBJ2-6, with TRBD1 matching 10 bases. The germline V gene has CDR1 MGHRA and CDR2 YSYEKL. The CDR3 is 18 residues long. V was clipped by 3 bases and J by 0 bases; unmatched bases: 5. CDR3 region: CASSQGQGPLSGANVLTF. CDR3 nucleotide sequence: TGCGCCAGCAGCCAGGGACAGGGGCCGCTCTCTGGGGCCAACGTCCTGACTTTC.

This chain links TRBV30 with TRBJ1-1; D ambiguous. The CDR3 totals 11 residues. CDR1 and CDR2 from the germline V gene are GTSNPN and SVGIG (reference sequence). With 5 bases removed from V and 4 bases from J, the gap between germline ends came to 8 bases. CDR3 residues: CAWVRGTEAFF. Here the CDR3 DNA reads TGTGCCTGGGTACGGGGCACTGAAGCTTTCTTT.

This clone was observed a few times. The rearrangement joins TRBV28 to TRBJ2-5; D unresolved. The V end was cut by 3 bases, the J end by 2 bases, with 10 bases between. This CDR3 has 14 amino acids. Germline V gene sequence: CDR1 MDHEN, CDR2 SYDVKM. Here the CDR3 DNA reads TGTGCCAGCAGTTTGTCAACAGCTCAAGAGACCCAGTACTTC. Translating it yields CASSLSTAQETQYF. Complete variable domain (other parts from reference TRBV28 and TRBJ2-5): DVKVTQSSRYLVKRTGEKVFLECVQDMDHENMFWYRQDPGLGLRLIYFSYDVKMKEKGDIPEGYSVSREKKERFSLILESASTNQTSMYLCASSLSTAQETQYFGPGTRLLVL.

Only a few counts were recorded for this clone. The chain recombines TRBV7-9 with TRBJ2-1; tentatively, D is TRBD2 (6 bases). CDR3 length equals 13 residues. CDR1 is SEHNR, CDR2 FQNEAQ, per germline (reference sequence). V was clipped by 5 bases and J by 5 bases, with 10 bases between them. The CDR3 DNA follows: TGTGCCAGCAGCGGGGGGTTCGACAATGAGCAGTTCTTC. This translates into CASSGGFDNEQFF.

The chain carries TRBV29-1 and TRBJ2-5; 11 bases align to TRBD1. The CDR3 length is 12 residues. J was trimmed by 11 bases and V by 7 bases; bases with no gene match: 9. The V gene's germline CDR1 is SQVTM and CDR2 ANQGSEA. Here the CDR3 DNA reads TGCAGCGCTGACGGGACAGGGGGGGAGCAGTACTTC. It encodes CSADGTGGEQYF. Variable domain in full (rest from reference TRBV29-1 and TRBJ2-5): SAVISQKPSRDICQRGTSLTIQCQVDSQVTMMFWYRQQPGQSLTLIATANQGSEATYESGFVIDKFPISRPNLTFSTLTVSNMSPEDSSIYLCSADGTGGEQYFGPGTRLLVL.

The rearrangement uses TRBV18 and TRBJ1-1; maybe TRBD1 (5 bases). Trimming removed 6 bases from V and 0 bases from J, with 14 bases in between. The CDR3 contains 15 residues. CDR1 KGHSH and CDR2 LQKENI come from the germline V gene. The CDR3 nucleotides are TGTGCCAGCTCCCGGTGGGAGGGGATGAACACTGAAGCTTTCTTT. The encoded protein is CASSRWEGMNTEAFF.

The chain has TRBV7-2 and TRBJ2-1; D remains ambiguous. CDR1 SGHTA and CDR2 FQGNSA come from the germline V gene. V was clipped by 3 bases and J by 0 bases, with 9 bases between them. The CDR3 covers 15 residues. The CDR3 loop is CASSLETSSYNEQFF. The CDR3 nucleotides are TGTGCCAGCAGCTTGGAGACGAGCTCCTACAATGAGCAGTTCTTC.

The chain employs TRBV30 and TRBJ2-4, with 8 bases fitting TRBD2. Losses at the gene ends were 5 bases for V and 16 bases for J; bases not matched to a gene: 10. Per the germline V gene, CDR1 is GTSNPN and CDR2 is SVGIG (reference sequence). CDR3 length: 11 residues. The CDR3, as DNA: TGTGCCTGGGAGGGGGGGACTAGGGCCTACTTC. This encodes CAWEGGTRAYF.

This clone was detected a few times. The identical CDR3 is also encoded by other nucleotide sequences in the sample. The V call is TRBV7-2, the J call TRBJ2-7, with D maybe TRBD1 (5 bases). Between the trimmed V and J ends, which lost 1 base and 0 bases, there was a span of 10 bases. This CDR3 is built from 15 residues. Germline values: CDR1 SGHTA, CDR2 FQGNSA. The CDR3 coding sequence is TGTGCCAGCAGCTTAGATCGACAGAGCTCCTACGAGCAGTACTTC. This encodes CASSLDRQSSYEQYF.

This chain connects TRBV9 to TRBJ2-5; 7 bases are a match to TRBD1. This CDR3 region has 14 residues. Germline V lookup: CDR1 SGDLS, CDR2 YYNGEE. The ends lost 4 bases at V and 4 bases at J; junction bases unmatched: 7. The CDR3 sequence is CASSPSGGRETQYF. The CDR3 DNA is TGTGCCAGCAGCCCCTCAGGGGGTCGAGAGACCCAGTACTTC.

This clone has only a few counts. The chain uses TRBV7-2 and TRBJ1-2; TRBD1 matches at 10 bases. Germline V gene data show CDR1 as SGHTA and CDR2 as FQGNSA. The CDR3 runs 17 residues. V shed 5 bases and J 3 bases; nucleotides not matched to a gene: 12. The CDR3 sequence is CASSSFGTGEQDYGYTF. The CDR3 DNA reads TGTGCCAGCAGCAGCTTCGGGACAGGGGAACAGGACTATGGCTACACCTTC.

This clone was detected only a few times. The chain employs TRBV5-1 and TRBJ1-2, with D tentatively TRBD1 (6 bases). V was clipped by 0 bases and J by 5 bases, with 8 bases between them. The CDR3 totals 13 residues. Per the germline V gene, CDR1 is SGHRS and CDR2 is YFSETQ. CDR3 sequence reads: CASSLGGPYGYTF. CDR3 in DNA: TGCGCCAGCAGCTTGGGGGGGCCTTATGGCTACACCTTC.